Listed here is a single T cell receptor (beta chain). Antigen specificity is unknown. The source of the sample is a study of long-term antiretroviral therapy in people with HIV. It was version v3.0 of the immunoSEQ assay that was run at survey level. The sequencing target was 40,000-50,000 T-cell genomes per sample. Assay used: immunoSEQ multiplex PCR; TCRdb lists only in-frame clones, some missing. The table shows around 40,000 clones, with approximately 83% occurring only once. Participants who had HIV were, without exception, treated in the United States. Findings and limits, study-wide: No data on ART adherence, viral resistance or therapy changes. Transplant-donor-level diversity was not reached after ART, though diversity increased.

V dropped 5 bases and J dropped 11; count of bases not matched to a gene: 3. The CDR3 is made up of 12 amino acids. The germline gives CDR1 MNHEY, CDR2 SMNVEV (reference sequence). The rearrangement uses TRBV27 and TRBJ1-4, with 9 nucleotides matching TRBD1. This receptor was taken from a man aged 18 to 35 with HIV. Material: unsorted PBMCs, obtained 2.2 years after starting antiretroviral therapy. CDR3 sequence reads: CASSPGTGKLFF. The CDR3 nucleotides read TGTGCCAGCAGTCCCGGGACAGGGAAACTGTTTTTT.